The clone carrying this T cell receptor (beta chain) was seen a single time. The germline gives CDR1 SGHTS, CDR2 YDEGEE. The CDR3 sequence is 16 residues long. The V gene lost 2 bases and the J gene lost 2 bases, with 14 bases spanning the gap. The data derive from a study of blood T cell repertoires in COVID-19. Enrolled during active infection, Seattle patients were then followed longitudinally. In the source study's methods: Reference gene primers were amplified, and this amplification served to estimate nucleated cell counts. TCRdb keeps only in-frame clones here, not all; method: immunoSEQ multiplex PCR. D and trimming come from the DNA, and the V and J calls and clone size come from that table. The top ten hold 1.5% to 2% of the sample, which has 250,000 to 400,000 clones, about nine tenths seen once.

The receptor comes from a woman in her thirties with COVID-19, enrolled during active disease. The genes are TRBV5-8 and TRBJ1-5, with D tentatively TRBD1 (6 bases). Sequencing was performed on peripheral blood. CDR3 amino acids: CASSLLQGTGNQPQHF. CDR3 DNA: TGTGCCAGCAGCTTATTACAGGGTACAGGCAATCAGCCCCAGCATTTT.